The 22 T cell receptor beta chains given below trace back to one sample, sequenced in a study of CD8+ T cells in alopecia areata (dated by TCRdb to 2017 to 2018). This sample's treatment or condition label indicates: oral pan-JAK inhibitor, 5-10 mg twice daily. The method was the immunoSEQ multiplex PCR assay. RNA was extracted from all samples and reverse transcribed into cDNA, which served as template for TCR sequencing. The table comes from immuneACCESS by way of TCRdb, which keeps in-frame sequences with V and J called. Part of the clones is missing from these tables; in studies checked, under half for an unresolved V gene and the rest for unknown reasons. This sample has some 180,000 clones in its table, and roughly half of those were observed once. The top ten clones comprise about a tenth of the sample. The sample in question was CD8+ T cells sorted from blood, obtained at roughly week 52, from a patient treated with tofacitinib. These TCRs come from a human donor with alopecia areata.

This chain connects TRBV7-2 to TRBJ2-3; TRBD1 matches at 7 bases. V lost 0 bases, J lost 4 bases, and 4 bases stayed unmatched. Looked up from germline, CDR1 is SGHTA and CDR2 is FQGNSA. The CDR3 has 15 residues. CDR3 amino acids: CASSLAPGQPDTQYF. CDR3 nucleotides: TGTGCCAGCAGCTTAGCGCCGGGACAGCCAGATACGCAGTATTTT. Full variable domain (remainder filled in from reference TRBV7-2 and TRBJ2-3): GAGVSQSPSNKVTEKGKDVELRCDPISGHTALYWYRQSLGQGLEFLIYFQGNSAPDKSGLPSDRFSAERTGGSVSTLTIQRTQQEDSAVYLCASSLAPGQPDTQYFGPGTRLTVL.

Only a few counts were recorded for this clone. The chain combines TRBV13 with TRBJ1-4; possibly TRBD1 for D (6 bases). Germline CDR1 is PRHDT and CDR2 is FYEKMQ (reference sequence). CDR3 length equals 14 residues. Trimming removed 2 bases at V and 10 bases at J, with 14 bases between. In DNA, the CDR3 is TGTGCCAGCAGCTTAAGACAGGAAAACGGAAAACTGTTTTTT. Its protein is CASSLRQENGKLFF.

The CDR3 is CASAISGDGDEQFF. In DNA form, the CDR3 reads TGTGCCAGTGCGATTTCGGGTGATGGGGATGAGCAGTTCTTC. The chain employs TRBV27 and TRBJ2-1; D not resolved. CDR1 MNHEY and CDR2 SMNVEV come from the germline V gene (reference sequence). Trimming cost V 9 bases and J 8 bases, with 20 bases left between them. The CDR3 is 14 amino acids.

This clone appeared a few times. The CDR3 region is CASNTPGQGAIGELFF. CDR3 sequence (DNA): TGTGCCAGCAACACCCCGGGACAGGGGGCAATCGGGGAGCTGTTTTTT. The chain combines TRBV6-4 with TRBJ2-2; 12 bases align to TRBD1. The CDR3 has 16 amino acids. CDR1 is MRHNA, CDR2 SNTAGT, per germline. Unmatched junction bases numbered 10, after V lost 7 bases and J lost 7 bases.

The V and J genes are TRBV23-1 and TRBJ2-4; TRBD1 is a possible D gene (5 bases). TRBV23-1 is labeled an ORF, and its function is uncertain. The CDR3 loop spans 16 amino acids. The ends were cut back, 2 bases at V and 0 bases at J, with 11 bases in the middle. The chain's CDR3 is CASSQKTELAKNIQYF. The CDR3 region has the DNA TGCGCCAGCAGTCAAAAGACAGAGCTAGCCAAAAACATTCAGTACTTC.

This clone was observed a few times. This chain uses TRBV7-2 with TRBJ2-7; D call uncertain. Per the germline V gene, CDR1 is SGHTA and CDR2 is FQGNSA. CDR3 length: 15 amino acids. V lost 0 bases and J 2 bases, leaving 11 bases between the germline ends. CDR3 in amino acids: CASSLATLFTYEQYF. CDR3 DNA sequence: TGTGCCAGCAGCTTAGCGACTCTTTTTACCTACGAGCAGTACTTC.

The CDR3 DNA is TGTGCCAGCAGCTTATCTATCATCCAGCCCCAGCATTTT. Residues: CASSLSIIQPQHF. The chain carries TRBV11-1 and TRBJ1-5, with D unresolved. Trimming removed 2 bases from V and 7 bases from J, with 9 bases in between. CDR3 size: 13 residues. The germline CDR1 and CDR2 sequences are SGHAT and FQDESV (reference sequence).

In DNA, the CDR3 is TGTGCCAGCAGTTTTTTAGGGAACCATCAGCCCCAGCATTTT. Protein sequence: CASSFLGNHQPQHF. The chain has TRBV27 and TRBJ1-5; D call uncertain. The germline CDR1 and CDR2 sequences are MNHEY and SMNVEV (reference sequence). The V and J ends lost 3 bases and 5 bases respectively, with 11 bases between them. There are 14 residues in the CDR3.

The chain uses TRBV9 and TRBJ2-6; D may match TRBD1 or TRBD2 (5 bases each). Germline V gene lookup returns CDR1 SGDLS and CDR2 YYNGEE. CDR3 length equals 19 residues. The ends were cut back, 3 bases at V and 0 bases at J, with 19 bases in the middle. The CDR3 coding sequence is TGTGCCAGCAGCGAATACGGGACGGAAGTACTCTCTGGGGCCAACGTCCTGACTTTC. It is translated as CASSEYGTEVLSGANVLTF. Looking up the rest from reference TRBV9 and TRBJ2-6 gives the full variable domain: DSGVTQTPKHLITATGQRVTLRCSPRSGDLSVYWYQQSLDQGLQFLIQYYNGEERAKGNILERFSAQQFPDLHSELNLSSLELGDSALYFCASSEYGTEVLSGANVLTFGAGSRLTVL.

The gene calls are TRBV25-1 and TRBJ2-1, with D perhaps matching TRBD1 (5 bases). CDR3 length: 15 residues. The V gene's germline CDR1 is MGHDK and CDR2 SYGVNS. V was trimmed by 2 bases and J by 0 bases, leaving 8 bases between them. For the CDR3, the DNA is TGTGCCAGCAGTGAACAGGGAAGCTCCTACAATGAGCAGTTCTTC. Translating gives CASSEQGSSYNEQFF.

This chain uses TRBV30 with TRBJ1-3; the match to TRBD1 covers 12 bases. CDR3 length equals 16 residues. Per germline, CDR1 GTSNPN and CDR2 SVGIG (reference sequence). V lost 2 bases, J lost 3 bases, and 5 bases stayed unmatched. The DNA for the CDR3 is TGTGCCTGGAGTCCCGGGACAGGGGGCGGTGGAAACACCATATATTTT. This codes for CAWSPGTGGGGNTIYF.

V and J are TRBV11-2 and TRBJ1-6, with D perhaps matching TRBD1 (5 bases). V dropped 5 bases and J dropped 9 bases, with 14 bases sitting between them. Germline V gives CDR1 SGHAT, CDR2 FQNNGV. This CDR3 has 14 residues. The CDR3 loop reads CASSLGEVVSPLHF. Here the CDR3 DNA reads TGTGCCAGCAGCCTGGGGGAGGTAGTTTCACCCCTCCACTTT.

The chain employs TRBV6-5 and TRBJ1-2, with D uncertain. Trimming shortened V by 0 bases and J by 4 bases, and 9 bases separated the two germline ends. Germline values: CDR1 MNHEY, CDR2 SVGAGI. This CDR3 region has 14 residues. The CDR3 loop reads CASSYSQTSYGYTF. The CDR3 nucleotides read TGTGCCAGCAGTTACTCGCAGACATCCTATGGCTACACCTTC.

The rearrangement links TRBV5-6 to TRBJ1-2; a weak D match, TRBD1 (5 bases). Germline values: CDR1 SGHDT, CDR2 YYEEEE. The V gene lost 3 bases and the J gene lost 0 bases, with 9 bases spanning the gap. The CDR3 runs 14 residues. CDR3: CASSYKQANYGYTF. The CDR3 nucleotides read TGTGCCAGCAGCTACAAACAGGCTAACTATGGCTACACCTTC.

The V and J genes are TRBV30 and TRBJ2-1; D is ambiguous. V lost 1 base to trimming and J lost 9 bases, with 10 bases between them. The V gene's germline CDR1 is GTSNPN and CDR2 SVGIG (reference sequence). CDR3 length equals 12 residues. The CDR3 nucleotides are TGTGCCTGGAGTGGCAGTCCAAGTGAGCAGTTCTTC. Residues: CAWSGSPSEQFF. Full variable domain (missing parts from reference TRBV30 and TRBJ2-1): SQTIHQWPATLVQPVGSPLSLECTVEGTSNPNLYWYRQAAGRGLQLLFYSVGIGQISSEVPQNLSASRPQDRQFILSSKKLLLSDSGFYLCAWSGSPSEQFFGPGTRLTVL.

The table lists this clone with a few counts. The genes are TRBV4-3 and TRBJ2-1; the D gene is possibly TRBD1 (6 bases). Germline V gene lookup returns CDR1 LGHNA and CDR2 YSLEER. The V end was cut by 3 bases, the J end by 4 bases, with 16 bases between. CDR3 size: 16 residues. For the CDR3, the DNA is TGCGCCAGCAGCCAGTTGACCGGGACAATATACAATGAGCAGTTCTTC. Translating gives CASSQLTGTIYNEQFF.

V gene TRBV2 combines with J gene TRBJ2-7; the match to TRBD2 covers 8 bases. The CDR3 loop spans 14 amino acids. V dropped 7 bases and J dropped 7; count of bases not matched to a gene: 12. Germline V CDR1 and CDR2: SNHLY, FYNNEI. In DNA, the CDR3 is TGTGCCAGCACCCGCGGGGACACGGGAGGGGAGCAGTACTTC. Amino acid sequence: CASTRGDTGGEQYF.

The chain joins TRBV19 to TRBJ1-2; D is possibly TRBD1 (6 bases). Trimming removed 8 bases from V and 1 base from J, with 14 bases in between. Germline CDR1 reads LNHDA; CDR2 reads SQIVND (reference sequence). The CDR3 has 14 amino acids. The CDR3 DNA sequence: TGTGCCAGTTCCACCGGGACACTTAACTATGGCTACACCTTC. This translates into CASSTGTLNYGYTF.

The V call is TRBV27, the J call TRBJ2-3; maybe TRBD2 (5 bases). V gave up 4 bases and J gave up 2 bases, with 10 bases separating them. Germline CDR1 is MNHEY and CDR2 is SMNVEV (reference sequence). The CDR3 has 14 amino acids. The CDR3 here is CASSSASSTDTQYF. In DNA form, the CDR3 reads TGTGCCAGCAGTTCCGCTAGCTCCACAGATACGCAGTATTTT.

The rearrangement links TRBV27 to TRBJ1-1; D unclear. Between the trimmed V and J ends, which lost 4 bases and 5 bases, there was a span of 11 bases. Per the germline V gene, CDR1 is MNHEY and CDR2 is SMNVEV (reference sequence). This CDR3 has 13 amino acids. This CDR3 reads CASSSSVGTEAFF. CDR3 DNA: TGTGCCAGCAGTTCCTCTGTAGGGACTGAAGCTTTCTTT.

This chain joins TRBV6-5 and TRBJ2-2; D remains unclear. With 7 bases removed from V and 10 bases from J, the gap between germline ends came to 13 bases. CDR1 is MNHEY and CDR2 is SVGAGI in the germline V gene. This CDR3 has 12 residues. CDR3: CASTHPGAELFF. CDR3 coding DNA: TGTGCCAGCACCCACCCTGGCGCGGAGCTGTTTTTT.

The J gene is TRBJ2-1, the V gene TRBV11-3, with D perhaps matching TRBD2 (6 bases). The CDR3 is 16 amino acids. Germline loops: CDR1 SGHNT, CDR2 YENEEA. Between the trimmed V and J ends, which lost 3 bases and 5 bases, there was a span of 17 bases. The CDR3: CASSFGGEHTHNEQFF. The CDR3 region has the DNA TGTGCCAGCAGCTTCGGCGGGGAACACACACACAATGAGCAGTTCTTC.